A single sample is the source of the 9 T cell receptor beta chains below, sequenced in a study of CD8 T cells in Susac syndrome. The authors reverse transcribed roughly 0.5 to 1 ug RNA with random hexamers. TCRdb reanalysed the immunoSEQ multiplex PCR reads using MiXCR and keeps one entry per CDR3 protein. The table shows about 300,000 distinct CDR3 sequences, with over 75% occurring only once. The sample taken for sequencing was CD8+ T cells from PBMCs. Receptor source: a human donor with multiple sclerosis.

This chain links TRBV27 with TRBJ2-1; no clear D. Germline V gene sequence: CDR1 MNHEY, CDR2 SMNVEV (reference sequence). The V end lost 2 bases, the J end lost 7 bases, and 12 bases lay between the germline ends. This CDR3 comprises 14 residues. The CDR3 region is CASSLVVAGNEQFF. CDR3 in DNA: TGTGCCAGCAGTTTAGTTGTGGCCGGGAATGAGCAGTTCTTC.

This clonotype was seen just once. J is TRBJ1-2 and V is TRBV27, with D perhaps matching TRBD1 (5 bases). CDR3 length: 13 amino acids. V was shortened by 3 bases and J by 4 bases, with 9 bases between the two germline ends. Germline V CDR1 and CDR2: MNHEY, SMNVEV (reference sequence). The CDR3 DNA sequence: TGTGCCAGCAGTTTCCCAGGGAGCTATGGCTACACCTTC. Translation: CASSFPGSYGYTF.

This rearrangement joins TRBV30 to TRBJ1-3; 9 bases map to TRBD1. V shed 2 bases, J shed 2 bases, and the junction held 7 bases outside the gene matches. Germline CDR1 and CDR2: GTSNPN and SVGIG (reference sequence). The CDR3 covers 16 residues. The DNA for the CDR3 is TGTGCCTGGAGTAGAACAGGGGGCCGAACTGGAAACACCATATATTTT. Its protein is CAWSRTGGRTGNTIYF.

The chain couples TRBV29-1 to TRBJ2-7; a possible D gene is TRBD1 (6 bases). The germline CDR1 and CDR2 sequences are SQVTM and ANQGSEA. The CDR3 spans 13 residues. V lost 2 bases to trimming and J lost 2 bases, with 10 bases between them. The CDR3 sequence is CSVETPGAYEQYF. CDR3 in DNA: TGCAGCGTTGAAACTCCAGGGGCCTACGAGCAGTACTTC.

The chain uses TRBV4-3 and TRBJ1-1, with D unresolved. Per the germline V gene, CDR1 is LGHNA and CDR2 is YSLEER. This CDR3 is 15 amino acids long. V lost 0 bases to trimming and J lost 1 base, with 9 bases between them. The chain's CDR3 is CASSQDKVTNTEAFF. In DNA, the CDR3 is TGCGCCAGCAGCCAAGACAAGGTGACGAACACTGAAGCTTTCTTT.

The gene calls are TRBV4-3 and TRBJ2-7; perhaps TRBD2 as D (5 bases). V lost 0 bases and J lost 6, with 15 bases in between. Germline CDR1 reads LGHNA; CDR2 reads YSLEER. This CDR3 comprises 15 residues. CDR3 bases: TGCGCCAGCAGCCAAGATAGAAACCCGCGGGCCGAGCAGTACTTC. It codes for CASSQDRNPRAEQYF.

The chain links TRBV29-1 to TRBJ2-7; 8 nucleotides match TRBD1. The CDR3 extends over 13 amino acids. Looked up from germline, CDR1 is SQVTM and CDR2 is ANQGSEA. The J segment lost 1 base and the V segment lost 4 bases, leaving 3 bases of the junction unmatched. This CDR3 reads CSVVRTGSYEQYF. CDR3 nucleotide sequence: TGCAGCGTTGTCCGGACAGGGTCCTACGAGCAGTACTTC.

V usage is TRBV28 and J usage is TRBJ2-3, with D possibly being TRBD1 (7 bases). V was shortened by 5 bases and J by 0 bases, with 12 bases between the two germline ends. CDR3 length: 15 residues. The germline gives CDR1 MDHEN, CDR2 SYDVKM. In nucleotides, the CDR3 is TGTGCCAGCAGTGCGACAGGGACTAGCACAGATACGCAGTATTTT. This translates into CASSATGTSTDTQYF.

This clonotype appeared a few times. The J gene is TRBJ2-3, the V gene TRBV21-1; the table's D call TRBD1 went unverified against the DNA. TRBV21-1 constitutes a pseudogene. The CDR3 is 16 amino acids. CDR3 region: CASSNSRDRVTDTQYF. CDR3 nucleotides: TGTGCCAGCAGCAATAGCCGGGACAGGGTCACAGATACGCAGTATTTT.